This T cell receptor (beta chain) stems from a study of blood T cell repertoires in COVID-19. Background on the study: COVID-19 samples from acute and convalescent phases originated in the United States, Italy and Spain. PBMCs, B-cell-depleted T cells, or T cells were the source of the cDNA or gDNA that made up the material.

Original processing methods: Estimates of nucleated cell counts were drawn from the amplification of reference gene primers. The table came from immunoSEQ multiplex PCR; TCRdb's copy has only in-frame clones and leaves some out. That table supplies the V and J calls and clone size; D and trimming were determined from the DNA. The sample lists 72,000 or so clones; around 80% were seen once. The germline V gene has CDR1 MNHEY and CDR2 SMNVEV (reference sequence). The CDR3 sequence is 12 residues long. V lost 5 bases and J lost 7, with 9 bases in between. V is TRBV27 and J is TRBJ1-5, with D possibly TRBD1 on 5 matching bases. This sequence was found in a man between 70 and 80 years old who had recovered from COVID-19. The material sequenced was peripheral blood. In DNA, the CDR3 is TGTGCCAGCAGTCTAAGGGGACAGCCCCAGCATTTT. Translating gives CASSLRGQPQHF.